The 16 T cell receptor beta chains presented below share a single source sample, sequenced in a study of T cells after yellow fever vaccination. Each CDR3 protein gets one entry after TCRdb re-called the 5' RACE reads with MiXCR. Of roughly 74,000 distinct CDR3 sequences listed, approximately 7% were seen once; the top ten hold 35%. Sequencing used CD8+ T cells sorted from PBMCs, obtained around 5 days after the first yellow fever vaccination. Every receptor here comes from a young man who received the YFV17D yellow fever vaccine.

This clonotype was seen only a few times. J is TRBJ2-7 and V is TRBV6-7; D is possibly TRBD1 (5 bases). TRBV6-7 is an ORF for which the function is uncertain. The CDR3 spans 12 residues. The V end was cut by 5 bases, the J end by 6 bases, with 11 bases between. Written as DNA, the CDR3 is TGTGCCAGCAGTGGAAGGGGCTCCGAGCAGTACGTC. Protein product: CASSGRGSEQYV.

This clonotype was seen ten or more times. The chain uses TRBV5-1 and TRBJ1-1, with a tentative D call TRBD1 (6 bases). CDR3 length equals 15 residues. Germline lookup yields CDR1 SGHRS and CDR2 YFSETQ. V dropped 7 bases and J dropped 2 bases, with 18 bases sitting between them. The CDR3 DNA is TGCGCCAGCCGAATCCGGGGGGCTGGAAACACTGAAGCTTTCTTT. It yields the protein CASRIRGAGNTEAFF. Full variable domain (missing parts from reference TRBV5-1 and TRBJ1-1): KAGVTQTPRYLIKTRGQQVTLSCSPISGHRSVSWYQQTPGQGLQFLFEYFSETQRNKGNFPGRFSGRQFSNSRSEMNVSTLELGDSALYLCASRIRGAGNTEAFFGQGTRLTVV.

CDR3 DNA: TGTGCCAGCAGACAGAGCGGGGGGGCCTGGGAGACCCAGTACTTC. Translating it yields CASRQSGGAWETQYF. The rearrangement joins TRBV7-2 to TRBJ2-5; 10 positions match TRBD2. Trimming cost V 6 bases and J 5 bases; bases outside gene matches: 9. The CDR3 has 15 amino acids. The germline gives CDR1 SGHTA, CDR2 FQGNSA.

This clonotype has ten or more counts. The chain couples TRBV5-6 to TRBJ2-5; 8 bases align to TRBD1. The CDR3 covers 15 residues. The germline V gene encodes CDR1 SGHDT and CDR2 YYEEEE. The V and J ends lost 1 base and 3 bases, in that order; junction bases with no gene match: 5. The DNA for the CDR3 is TGTGCCAGCAGCTTGCCCAGGACAGGGAAAGAGACCCAGTACTTC. It codes for CASSLPRTGKETQYF.

V gene TRBV6-5 combines with J gene TRBJ2-1; 9 nucleotides agree with TRBD2. The CDR3 has 13 residues. V lost 10 bases, J lost 4 bases, and 5 bases stayed unmatched. From germline, CDR1 is MNHEY and CDR2 SVGAGI. CDR3 sequence (DNA): TGTGCCACCAAGACTAGCGGTTACAATGAGCAGTTCTTC. Its translation: CATKTSGYNEQFF.

This chain uses TRBV6-5 with TRBJ1-2; no clear D gene. CDR1 and CDR2 from the germline V gene are MNHEY and SVGAGI. Trimming removed 3 bases from V and 2 bases from J, with 10 bases in between. The CDR3 contains 14 residues. In DNA form, the CDR3 reads TGTGCCAGCAGTTATTTCCCAAAAAACTATGGCTACACCTTC. Translating it yields CASSYFPKNYGYTF.

In its sample, this clonotype was seen many times. The rearrangement joins TRBV4-1 to TRBJ1-2; D uncertain. V lost 4 bases, J lost 8 bases, and 20 bases lay in between. The CDR3 is made up of 15 amino acids. Germline lookup yields CDR1 MGHRA and CDR2 YSYEKL. CDR3 loop: CASSPNPGSVRGYTF. The DNA for the CDR3 is TGCGCCAGCAGCCCCAATCCCGGATCCGTGAGGGGCTACACCTTC.

This clonotype was counted a few times. This sequence joins TRBV20-1 and TRBJ2-5; weak D call: TRBD1 (5 bases). Trimming left V 5 bases short and J 4 bases short, with 11 bases between. This CDR3 region has 12 residues. Per the germline V gene, CDR1 is DFQATT and CDR2 is SNEGSKA (reference sequence). The CDR3 nucleotides are TGCAGTGCTCGACAGCGTCTAGAGACCCAGTACTTC. This gives the protein CSARQRLETQYF.

This clonotype has at least ten counts. The chain employs TRBV7-8 and TRBJ2-1, with 7 bases identical to TRBD1. Germline loops: CDR1 SGHVS, CDR2 FQNEAQ. CDR3 length: 12 amino acids. The ends lost 1 base at V and 15 bases at J; junction bases unmatched: 6. The CDR3 region is CASSLGDRVAFF. CDR3 DNA: TGTGCCAGCAGCTTAGGAGACAGGGTTGCGTTCTTC.

With respect to this clonotype: Being one base from a much bigger clone, this may be a read error. The rearrangement joins TRBV7-3 to TRBJ2-1; a weak D match, TRBD2 (7 bases). The CDR3 has 14 residues. Germline V gene data show CDR1 as SGHTA and CDR2 as FQGTGA. V was trimmed by 6 bases and J by 8 bases, leaving 17 bases between them. The CDR3 spells CASRLVGGPDEQFF. In nucleotides, the CDR3 is TGTGCCAGCAGGTTAGTGGGGGGGCCGGATGAGCAGTTCTTC.

This clonotype was seen many times. The chain recombines TRBV11-2 with TRBJ2-7; TRBD2 might be the D (7 bases). Germline V CDR1 and CDR2: SGHAT, FQNNGV. Deletions cut 0 bases from V and 7 bases from J, with 28 bases between. This CDR3 spans 19 amino acids. The CDR3 bases are TGTGCCAGCAGCTTAGATCACGGGGGGCTAATTCCTCTGGTCATGGAGCAGTACTTC. Amino acid sequence: CASSLDHGGLIPLVMEQYF.

This clonotype was seen a handful of times. The rearrangement links TRBV13 to TRBJ2-1; maybe TRBD1 (6 bases). Germline V gene lookup returns CDR1 PRHDT and CDR2 FYEKMQ (reference sequence). V was shortened by 3 bases and J by 7 bases, with 10 bases between the two germline ends. This CDR3 spans 13 amino acids. The CDR3 sequence is CASSFDRMNEQFF. The CDR3, as DNA: TGTGCCAGCAGCTTCGACAGGATGAATGAGCAGTTCTTC.

Only a few counts were recorded for this clonotype. The chain employs TRBV7-9 and TRBJ1-3; TRBD1 is a possible D gene (5 bases). V lost 0 bases, J lost 9 bases, and 15 bases lay in between. The CDR3 has 15 residues. CDR1 and CDR2 (germline): SEHNR, FQNEAQ (reference sequence). CDR3 loop: CASSLATAGGVTIYF. CDR3 coding DNA: TGTGCCAGCAGCTTAGCCACGGCGGGGGGGGTCACCATATATTTT.

This clonotype was counted ten times or more. V is TRBV6-1 and J is TRBJ2-3, with 8 nucleotides matching TRBD2. The CDR3 has 16 residues. Per germline, CDR1 MNHNS and CDR2 SASEGT. J gave up 2 bases and V 7 bases, and 11 bases lay outside the gene matches. This chain's CDR3 is CASNPARGGSTDTQYF. CDR3 coding DNA: TGTGCCAGCAACCCGGCTCGCGGGGGGTCCACAGATACGCAGTATTTT.

This clonotype was found a few times. J is TRBJ2-7 and V is TRBV3-1, with TRBD2 matching over 12 bases. The CDR3 length is 17 residues. The germline V gene encodes CDR1 LGHDT and CDR2 YNNKEL (reference sequence). Unmatched junction bases numbered 4, after V lost 1 base and J lost 0 bases. For the CDR3, the DNA is TGTGCCAGCAGCCAAGGGACTAGCGGGGCCCTCTCCTACGAGCAGTACGTC. Its translation: CASSQGTSGALSYEQYV.

This clonotype appeared many times. V gene TRBV11-1 combines with J gene TRBJ2-5, with 7 nucleotides matching TRBD2. V dropped 4 bases and J dropped 10; count of bases not matched to a gene: 24. The CDR3 spans 18 residues. CDR1 and CDR2 (germline): SGHAT, FQDESV (reference sequence). This CDR3 reads CASSSPVLAAQGAGDQYF. CDR3 in DNA: TGTGCCAGCAGCTCACCTGTGCTGGCAGCGCAGGGCGCGGGGGACCAGTACTTC.